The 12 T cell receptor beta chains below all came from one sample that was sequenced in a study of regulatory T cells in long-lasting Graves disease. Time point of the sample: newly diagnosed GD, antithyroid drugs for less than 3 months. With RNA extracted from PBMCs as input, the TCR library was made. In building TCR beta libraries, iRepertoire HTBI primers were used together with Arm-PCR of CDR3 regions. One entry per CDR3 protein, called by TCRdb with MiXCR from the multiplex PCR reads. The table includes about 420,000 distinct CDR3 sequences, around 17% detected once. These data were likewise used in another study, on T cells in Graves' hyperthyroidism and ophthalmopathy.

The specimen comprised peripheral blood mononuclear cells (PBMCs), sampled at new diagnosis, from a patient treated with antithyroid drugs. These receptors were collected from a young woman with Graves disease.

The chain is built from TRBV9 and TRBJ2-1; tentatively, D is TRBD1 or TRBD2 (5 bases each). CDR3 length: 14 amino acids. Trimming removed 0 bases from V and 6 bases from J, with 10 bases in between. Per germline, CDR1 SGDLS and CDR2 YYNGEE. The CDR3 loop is CASSVVGPSNEQFF. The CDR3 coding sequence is TGTGCCAGCAGCGTAGTGGGACCTAGCAATGAGCAGTTCTTC.

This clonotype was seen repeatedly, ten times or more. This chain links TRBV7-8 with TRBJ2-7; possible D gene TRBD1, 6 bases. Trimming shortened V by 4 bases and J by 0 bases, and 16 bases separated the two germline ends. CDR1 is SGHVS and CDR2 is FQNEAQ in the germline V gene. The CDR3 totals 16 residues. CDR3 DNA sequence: TGTGCCAGCAGCTCAGGACAGTGGTCCAGCTCCTACGAGCAGTACTTC. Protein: CASSSGQWSSSYEQYF.

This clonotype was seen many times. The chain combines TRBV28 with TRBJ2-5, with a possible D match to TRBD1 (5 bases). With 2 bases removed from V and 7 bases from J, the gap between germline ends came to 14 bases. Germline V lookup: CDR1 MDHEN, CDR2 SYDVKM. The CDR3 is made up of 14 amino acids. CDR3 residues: CASSLTPGSGTQYF. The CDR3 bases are TGTGCCAGCAGTTTAACCCCAGGGTCAGGGACCCAGTACTTC.

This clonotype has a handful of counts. The CDR3 reads CASRDRGRGETQYF. CDR3 nucleotide sequence: TGTGCCAGCCGAGACAGGGGTCGAGGGGAGACCCAGTACTTC. The chain carries TRBV19 and TRBJ2-5, with TRBD1 matching 8 bases. The CDR3 has 14 residues. V dropped 9 bases and J dropped 5; count of bases not matched to a gene: 11. Germline lookup yields CDR1 LNHDA and CDR2 SQIVND (reference sequence).

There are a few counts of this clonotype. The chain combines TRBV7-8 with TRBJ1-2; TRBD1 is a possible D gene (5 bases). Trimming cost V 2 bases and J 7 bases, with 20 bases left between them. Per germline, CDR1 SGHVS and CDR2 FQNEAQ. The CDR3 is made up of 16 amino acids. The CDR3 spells CASSLKGARFDGGYTF. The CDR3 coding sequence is TGTGCCAGCAGCTTAAAAGGGGCCCGATTTGATGGTGGCTACACCTTC.

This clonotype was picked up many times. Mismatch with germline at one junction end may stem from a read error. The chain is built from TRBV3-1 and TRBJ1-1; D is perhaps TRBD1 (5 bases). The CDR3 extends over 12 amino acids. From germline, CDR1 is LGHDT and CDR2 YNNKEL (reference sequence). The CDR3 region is CASSPSEGFILF. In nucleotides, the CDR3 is TGTGCCAGCAGTCCTTCGGAGGGGTTTATTCTCTTT.

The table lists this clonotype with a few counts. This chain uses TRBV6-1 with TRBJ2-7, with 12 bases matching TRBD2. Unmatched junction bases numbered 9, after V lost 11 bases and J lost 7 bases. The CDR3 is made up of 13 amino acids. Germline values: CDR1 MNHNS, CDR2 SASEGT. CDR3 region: CAVLAGGSGEQYF. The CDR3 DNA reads TGTGCCGTACTAGCGGGAGGTTCAGGGGAGCAGTACTTC.

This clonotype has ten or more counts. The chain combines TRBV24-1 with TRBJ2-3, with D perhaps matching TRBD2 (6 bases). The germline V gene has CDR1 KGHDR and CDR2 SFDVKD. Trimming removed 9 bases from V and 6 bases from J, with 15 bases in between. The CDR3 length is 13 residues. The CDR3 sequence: CATRRDSGDTQYF. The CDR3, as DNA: TGTGCCACCCGTCGGGACTCTGGTGATACGCAGTATTTT.

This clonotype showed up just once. The CDR3 DNA reads as TGTGCCAGCAGACGTACAGGGGGCAGGTACGAGCAGTACTTC. It is translated as CASRRTGGRYEQYF. J is TRBJ2-7 and V is TRBV12-3 or TRBV12-4; 9 nucleotides agree with TRBD1. V lost 6 bases and J lost 4; bases outside the gene matches: 7. The CDR3 is 14 residues long.

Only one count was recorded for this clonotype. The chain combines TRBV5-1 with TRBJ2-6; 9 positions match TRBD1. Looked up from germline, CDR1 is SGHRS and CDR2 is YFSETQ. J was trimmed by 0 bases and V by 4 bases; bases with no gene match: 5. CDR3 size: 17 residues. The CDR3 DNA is TGCGCCAGCAGCCAGGGACAGGGTATCTCTGGGGCCAACGTCCTGACTTTC. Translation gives CASSQGQGISGANVLTF. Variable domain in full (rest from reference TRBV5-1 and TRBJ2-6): KAGVTQTPRYLIKTRGQQVTLSCSPISGHRSVSWYQQTPGQGLQFLFEYFSETQRNKGNFPGRFSGRQFSNSRSEMNVSTLELGDSALYLCASSQGQGISGANVLTFGAGSRLTVL.

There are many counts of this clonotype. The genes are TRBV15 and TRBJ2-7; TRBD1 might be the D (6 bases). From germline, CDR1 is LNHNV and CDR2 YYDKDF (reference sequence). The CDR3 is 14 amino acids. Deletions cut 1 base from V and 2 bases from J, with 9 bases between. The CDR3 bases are TGTGCCACCAGCAGAGGGGACACAACCTACGAGCAGTACTTC. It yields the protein CATSRGDTTYEQYF.

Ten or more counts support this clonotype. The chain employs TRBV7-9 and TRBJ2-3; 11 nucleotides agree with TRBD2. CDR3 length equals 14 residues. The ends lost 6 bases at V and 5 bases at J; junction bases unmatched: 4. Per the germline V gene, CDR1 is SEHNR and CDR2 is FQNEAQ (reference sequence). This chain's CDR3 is CASRQLAGEDTQYF. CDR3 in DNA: TGTGCCAGCAGACAACTAGCGGGAGAAGATACGCAGTATTTT.